The clone carrying this T cell receptor (beta chain) was observed once. Antigen unknown. From germline, CDR1 is GTSNPN and CDR2 SVGIG (reference sequence). The CDR3 has 14 amino acids. The V end was cut by 1 base, the J end by 1 base, with 10 bases between. The data stem from a study of immune evolution from preneoplasia to lung adenocarcinoma. Study findings and constraints: Compared with EGFR-mutant or double wild-type lesions, KRAS-mutant nodules were more clonal.

Profiled with immunoSEQ multiplex PCR; TCRdb holds only in-frame clones, not every one. This repertoire shows about 41,000 clones, under 80% found once; its top ten account for about 4.3%. The chain uses TRBV30 and TRBJ1-1, with a weak D call TRBD1 (5 bases). Specimen: FFPE invasive lung adenocarcinoma tissue. This TCR was sampled from a person aged 60 to 70 with lung adenocarcinoma. The CDR3, as DNA: TGTGCCTGGAGTGGACAGATCAAGAACACTGAAGCTTTCTTT. This translates into CAWSGQIKNTEAFF.